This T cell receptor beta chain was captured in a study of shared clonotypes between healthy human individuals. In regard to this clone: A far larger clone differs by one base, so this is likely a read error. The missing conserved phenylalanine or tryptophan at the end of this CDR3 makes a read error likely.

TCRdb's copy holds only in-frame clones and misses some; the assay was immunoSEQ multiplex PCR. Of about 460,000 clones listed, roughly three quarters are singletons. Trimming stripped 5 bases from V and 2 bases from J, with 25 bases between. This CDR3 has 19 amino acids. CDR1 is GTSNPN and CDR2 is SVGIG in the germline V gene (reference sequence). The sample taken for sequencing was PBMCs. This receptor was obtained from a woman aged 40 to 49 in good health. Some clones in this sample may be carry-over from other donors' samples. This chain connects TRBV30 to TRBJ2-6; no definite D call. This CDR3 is CAWAEEGEALWAGANVLTL. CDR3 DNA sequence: TGTGCCTGGGCAGAAGAAGGAGAAGCCCTCTGGGCTGGGGCCAACGTCCTGACTTTA.